The T cell receptor (beta chain) described here comes from a study of cytomegalovirus exposure and HLA in healthy donors. This clone was counted only a few times. Its specificity is unknown. The V end lost 10 bases, the J end lost 9 bases, and 17 bases lay between the germline ends. CDR1 is MNHEY, CDR2 SMNVEV, per germline (reference sequence). This CDR3 is 12 amino acids long. Findings and limits, study-wide: Roughly even sequencing depth across donors was the assumption behind the presence/absence analyses. Rarity characterized most TCR sequences, yet some public TCRs appeared in many donors.

Use of 60 Vbeta and 13 Jbeta primers characterized the PCR. Assay: immunoSEQ multiplex PCR; the TCRdb copy retains only in-frame clones and omits some. The sample records about 180,000 clones, about 80% being singletons. The clonotype originates from a woman aged 30 to 39 in good health and CMV-seronegative. The chain joins TRBV27 to TRBJ2-3; perhaps TRBD1 as D (5 bases). The sample consisted of PBMCs. CDR3 nucleotide sequence: TGTGCCACAGGGCTAAGTGCAGTCACGCAGTATTTT. Translating gives CATGLSAVTQYF.